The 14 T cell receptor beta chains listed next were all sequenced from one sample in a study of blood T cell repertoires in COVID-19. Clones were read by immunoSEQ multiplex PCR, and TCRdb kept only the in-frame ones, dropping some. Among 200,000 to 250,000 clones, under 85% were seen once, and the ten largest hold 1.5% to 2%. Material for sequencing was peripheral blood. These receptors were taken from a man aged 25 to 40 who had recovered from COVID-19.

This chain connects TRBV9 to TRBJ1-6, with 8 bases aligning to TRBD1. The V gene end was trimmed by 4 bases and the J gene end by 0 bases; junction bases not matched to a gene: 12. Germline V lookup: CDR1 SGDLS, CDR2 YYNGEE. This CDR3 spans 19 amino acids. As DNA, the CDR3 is TGTGCCAGCAGCCCCCTTTCAGGGGGCTTACTCTCCTATAATTCACCCCTCCACTTT. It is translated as CASSPLSGGLLSYNSPLHF.

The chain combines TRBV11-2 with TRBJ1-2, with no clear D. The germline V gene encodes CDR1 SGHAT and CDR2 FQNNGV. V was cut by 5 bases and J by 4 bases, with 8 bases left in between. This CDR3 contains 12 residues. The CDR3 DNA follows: TGTGCCAGCAGCCCCGAGGGCTATGGCTACACCTTC. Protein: CASSPEGYGYTF.

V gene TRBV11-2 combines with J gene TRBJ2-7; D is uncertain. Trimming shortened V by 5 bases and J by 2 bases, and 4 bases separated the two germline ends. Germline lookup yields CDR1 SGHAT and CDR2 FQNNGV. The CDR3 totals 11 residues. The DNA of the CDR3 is TGTGCCAGCAGCCGGGCCTACGAGCAGTACTTC. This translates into CASSRAYEQYF.

CDR3 coding DNA: TGTGCCAGCAGGATTCGGGGTGGGGAGCTGTTTTTT. This encodes CASRIRGGELFF. The V call is TRBV6-5, the J call TRBJ2-2; TRBD2 is a possible D gene (5 bases). Germline V lookup: CDR1 MNHEY, CDR2 SVGAGI. Trimming pared 6 bases from V and 8 bases from J, leaving 10 bases between. The CDR3 extends over 12 amino acids.

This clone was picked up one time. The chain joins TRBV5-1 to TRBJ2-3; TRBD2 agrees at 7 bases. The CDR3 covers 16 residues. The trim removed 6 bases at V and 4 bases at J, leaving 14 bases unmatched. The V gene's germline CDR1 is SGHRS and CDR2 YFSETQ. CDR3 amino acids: CASKSTGRAGSDTQYF. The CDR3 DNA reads TGCGCCAGCAAAAGTACGGGGAGGGCTGGGTCAGATACGCAGTATTTT.

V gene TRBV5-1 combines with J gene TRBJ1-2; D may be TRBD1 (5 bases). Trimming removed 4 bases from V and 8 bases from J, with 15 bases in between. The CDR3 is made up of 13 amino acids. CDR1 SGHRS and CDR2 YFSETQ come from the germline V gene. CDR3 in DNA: TGCGCCAGCAGCCCCCAGGGAGGCGGCGGCTACACCTTC. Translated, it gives CASSPQGGGGYTF.

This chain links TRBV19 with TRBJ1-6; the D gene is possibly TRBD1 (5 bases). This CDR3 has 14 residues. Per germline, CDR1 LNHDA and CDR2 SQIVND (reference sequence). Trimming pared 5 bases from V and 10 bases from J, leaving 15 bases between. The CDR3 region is CASSPVREESPLHF. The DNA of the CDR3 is TGTGCCAGTAGTCCCGTCAGGGAGGAGTCACCCCTCCACTTT.

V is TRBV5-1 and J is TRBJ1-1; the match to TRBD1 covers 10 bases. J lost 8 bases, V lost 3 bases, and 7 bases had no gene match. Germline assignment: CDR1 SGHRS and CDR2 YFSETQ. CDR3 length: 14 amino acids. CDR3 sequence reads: CASSSDRGRLEAFF. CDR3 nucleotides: TGCGCCAGCAGCTCAGACAGGGGGCGCTTAGAAGCTTTCTTT.

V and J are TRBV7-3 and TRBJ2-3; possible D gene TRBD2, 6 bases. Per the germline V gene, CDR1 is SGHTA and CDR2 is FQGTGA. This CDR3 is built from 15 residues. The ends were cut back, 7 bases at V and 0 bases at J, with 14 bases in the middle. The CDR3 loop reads CASTSQGLSTDTQYF. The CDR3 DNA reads TGTGCCAGCACCTCTCAGGGACTTAGCACAGATACGCAGTATTTT.

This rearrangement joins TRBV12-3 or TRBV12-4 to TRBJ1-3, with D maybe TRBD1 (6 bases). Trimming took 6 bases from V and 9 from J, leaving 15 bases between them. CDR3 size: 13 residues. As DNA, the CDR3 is TGTGCCAGCAGCCGGGGAGCAGGGGTCACCATATATTTT. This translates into CASSRGAGVTIYF.

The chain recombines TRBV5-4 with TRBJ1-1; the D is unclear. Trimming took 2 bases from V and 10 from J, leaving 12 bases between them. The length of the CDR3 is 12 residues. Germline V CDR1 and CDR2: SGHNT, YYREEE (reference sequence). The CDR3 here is CASSLKDSGAFF. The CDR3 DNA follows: TGTGCCAGCAGCTTAAAGGACTCGGGAGCTTTCTTT.

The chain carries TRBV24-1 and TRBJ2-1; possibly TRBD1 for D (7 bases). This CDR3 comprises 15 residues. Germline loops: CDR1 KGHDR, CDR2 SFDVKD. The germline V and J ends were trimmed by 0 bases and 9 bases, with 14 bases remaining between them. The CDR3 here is CATSDLRQGGGEQFF. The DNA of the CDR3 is TGTGCCACCAGTGATTTGAGACAGGGAGGAGGTGAGCAGTTCTTC.

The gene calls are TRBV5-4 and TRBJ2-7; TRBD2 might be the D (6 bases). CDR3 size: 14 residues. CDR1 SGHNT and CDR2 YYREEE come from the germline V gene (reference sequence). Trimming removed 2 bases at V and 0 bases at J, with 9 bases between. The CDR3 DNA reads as TGTGCCAGCAGCTTCCCGGGGGTCTCCTACGAGCAGTACTTC. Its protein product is CASSFPGVSYEQYF.

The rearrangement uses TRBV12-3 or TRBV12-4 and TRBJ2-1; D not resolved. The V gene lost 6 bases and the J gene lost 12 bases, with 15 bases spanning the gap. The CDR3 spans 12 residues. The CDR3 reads CASSHPISGQFF. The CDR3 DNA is TGTGCCAGCAGCCATCCCATTAGTGGGCAGTTCTTC.